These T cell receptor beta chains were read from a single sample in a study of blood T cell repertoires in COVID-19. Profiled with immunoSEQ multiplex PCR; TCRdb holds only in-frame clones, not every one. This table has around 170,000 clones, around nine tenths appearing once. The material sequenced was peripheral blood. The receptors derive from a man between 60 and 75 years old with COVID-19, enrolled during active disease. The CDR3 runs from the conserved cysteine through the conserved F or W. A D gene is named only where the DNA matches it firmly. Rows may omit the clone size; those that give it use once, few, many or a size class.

CDR3 protein: CATSERAGLYGYTF
CDR3 DNA: TGTGCCACCAGCGAACGGGCAGGGCTCTATGGCTACACCTTC
D gene: -
J gene: TRBJ1-2
clone size: once
V gene: TRBV24-1

CDR3 protein: CASSQDQSYGYTF
CDR3 DNA: TGCGCCAGCAGCCAAGATCAATCCTATGGCTACACCTTC
D gene: -
J gene: TRBJ1-2
clone size: -
V gene: TRBV4-3

CDR3 protein: CASSFSTLNTGKLFF
CDR3 DNA: TGTGCCAGCAGCTTCTCCACCTTGAACACCGGGAAGCTGTTTTTT
D gene: -
J gene: TRBJ2-2
clone size: -
V gene: TRBV11-2

CDR3 protein: CASSPWGLKETQYF
CDR3 DNA: TGTGCCAGCAGCCCGTGGGGCCTCAAAGAGACCCAGTACTTC
D gene: -
J gene: TRBJ2-5
clone size: few
V gene: TRBV7-2

CDR3 protein: CASSVGVGIPQPQHF
CDR3 DNA: TGTGCCAGCAGCGTCGGGGTAGGCATCCCGCAGCCCCAGCATTTT
D gene: -
J gene: TRBJ1-5
clone size: -
V gene: TRBV7-9

CDR3 protein: CASSQGHNSGANVLTF
CDR3 DNA: TGTGCCAGCAGCCAAGGACACAACTCTGGGGCCAACGTCCTGACTTTC
D gene: -
J gene: TRBJ2-6
clone size: -
V gene: TRBV14

CDR3 protein: CASSYSGRVNGYTF
CDR3 DNA: TGTGCCAGCAGTTATTCCGGCAGGGTCAATGGCTACACCTTC
D gene: -
J gene: TRBJ1-2
clone size: -
V gene: TRBV6-2/TRBV6-3

CDR3 protein: CASSLSTAGYGYTF
CDR3 DNA: TGTGCCAGCAGCTTGTCCACGGCGGGCTATGGCTACACCTTC
D gene: -
J gene: TRBJ1-2
clone size: -
V gene: TRBV5-4

CDR3 protein: CASSLDHRTGGFSNQPQHF
CDR3 DNA: TGTGCCAGCAGCTTAGATCATAGGACAGGGGGTTTTAGCAATCAGCCCCAGCATTTT
D gene: TRBD1
J gene: TRBJ1-5
clone size: -
V gene: TRBV7-9

CDR3 protein: CASSLKPYGLANEKLFF
CDR3 DNA: TGTGCCAGCAGCCTAAAACCCTACGGTCTGGCTAATGAAAAACTGTTTTTT
D gene: -
J gene: TRBJ1-4
clone size: -
V gene: TRBV7-8

CDR3 protein: CASSSMVGASSLSYEQYF
CDR3 DNA: TGTGCCAGCAGCTCCATGGTGGGGGCAAGCAGCCTCTCCTACGAGCAGTACTTC
D gene: -
J gene: TRBJ2-7
clone size: -
V gene: TRBV28

CDR3 protein: CASSVALPRGGPGELFF
CDR3 DNA: TGTGCCAGCAGCGTAGCTCTTCCGCGGGGGGGCCCCGGGGAGCTGTTTTTT
D gene: TRBD2
J gene: TRBJ2-2
clone size: few
V gene: TRBV9

CDR3 protein: CASSYSGGTWETQYF
CDR3 DNA: TGTGCCAGCAGTTACTCGGGAGGGACTTGGGAGACCCAGTACTTC
D gene: TRBD2
J gene: TRBJ2-5
clone size: few
V gene: TRBV6-5

CDR3 protein: CASSYRENTEAFF
CDR3 DNA: TGTGCCAGCAGTTACAGGGAGAACACTGAAGCTTTCTTT
D gene: -
J gene: TRBJ1-1
clone size: -
V gene: TRBV27

CDR3 protein: CASSRLGVTEAFF
CDR3 DNA: TGCGCCAGCAGCCGGTTAGGGGTGACTGAAGCTTTCTTT
D gene: -
J gene: TRBJ1-1
clone size: -
V gene: TRBV4-3

CDR3 protein: CASIDWRREGTGELFF
CDR3 DNA: TGCGCCAGCATCGACTGGAGGCGCGAAGGGACCGGGGAGCTGTTTTTT
D gene: -
J gene: TRBJ2-2
clone size: -
V gene: TRBV5-1

CDR3 protein: CASSLGDFGNTIYF
CDR3 DNA: TGTGCCAGCAGCTTAGGGGACTTTGGAAACACCATATATTTT
D gene: -
J gene: TRBJ1-3
clone size: -
V gene: TRBV7-8

CDR3 protein: CASSYDRRANEQFF
CDR3 DNA: TGTGCCAGCAGTTACGACAGGAGAGCCAATGAGCAGTTCTTC
D gene: -
J gene: TRBJ2-1
clone size: -
V gene: TRBV6-2/TRBV6-3

CDR3 protein: CASRIQGVNTEAFF
CDR3 DNA: TGTGCCAGTAGGATACAGGGGGTAAACACTGAAGCTTTCTTT
D gene: TRBD1
J gene: TRBJ1-1
clone size: once
V gene: TRBV19

CDR3 protein: CASRGDTGDTEAFF
CDR3 DNA: TGTGCCAGCAGGGGTGATACAGGGGACACTGAAGCTTTCTTT
D gene: TRBD1
J gene: TRBJ1-1
clone size: few
V gene: TRBV6-6

CDR3 protein: CASSSQTYEQYF
CDR3 DNA: TGTGCCAGCAGTTCCCAGACTTACGAGCAGTACTTC
D gene: -
J gene: TRBJ2-7
clone size: -
V gene: TRBV12-3/TRBV12-4

CDR3 protein: CASSESAPYNEQFF
CDR3 DNA: TGTGCCAGCAGTGAGAGCGCCCCCTACAATGAGCAGTTCTTC
D gene: -
J gene: TRBJ2-1
clone size: -
V gene: TRBV6-1

CDR3 protein: CASSPGLAGVQEQYF
CDR3 DNA: TGTGCCAGCAGTCCAGGACTAGCGGGAGTCCAAGAGCAGTACTTC
D gene: TRBD2
J gene: TRBJ2-7
clone size: -
V gene: TRBV27

CDR3 protein: CASSSTRQGSEKLFF
CDR3 DNA: TGTGCCAGCAGCTCGACGAGACAGGGTAGTGAAAAACTGTTTTTT
D gene: TRBD1
J gene: TRBJ1-4
clone size: -
V gene: TRBV5-4

CDR3 protein: CASSAMGQVRQFF
CDR3 DNA: TGTGCCAGCAGCGCAATGGGGCAGGTCAGGCAGTTCTTC
D gene: -
J gene: TRBJ2-1
clone size: -
V gene: TRBV9

CDR3 protein: CASSYDRASNQPQHF
CDR3 DNA: TGTGCCAGCAGCTACGACAGGGCTAGCAATCAGCCCCAGCATTTT
D gene: TRBD1
J gene: TRBJ1-5
clone size: -
V gene: TRBV7-2

CDR3 protein: CASSLALYEQFF
CDR3 DNA: TGTGCCAGCAGCTTAGCGCTATATGAGCAGTTCTTC
D gene: -
J gene: TRBJ2-1
clone size: -
V gene: TRBV7-2

CDR3 protein: CASSSREGLGEQFF
CDR3 DNA: TGTGCCAGCAGTTCGCGGGAGGGCCTAGGGGAGCAGTTCTTC
D gene: TRBD2
J gene: TRBJ2-1
clone size: few
V gene: TRBV6-4

CDR3 protein: CASSGHREPYEQYF
CDR3 DNA: TGTGCCAGCAGTGGACACAGGGAGCCCTACGAGCAGTACTTC
D gene: -
J gene: TRBJ2-7
clone size: -
V gene: TRBV2

CDR3 protein: CASSQGGSNQPQHF
CDR3 DNA: TGTGCCAGCAGCCAAGGGGGCAGCAATCAGCCCCAGCATTTT
D gene: -
J gene: TRBJ1-5
clone size: -
V gene: TRBV3-1/TRBV3-2

CDR3 protein: CASSQVASSETQYF
CDR3 DNA: TGTGCCAGCAGCCAAGTCGCTAGCTCGGAGACCCAGTACTTC
D gene: -
J gene: TRBJ2-5
clone size: -
V gene: TRBV3-1/TRBV3-2

CDR3 protein: CASSLGQVTGELFF
CDR3 DNA: TGTGCCAGCAGCCTAGGACAGGTCACCGGGGAGCTGTTTTTT
D gene: TRBD1
J gene: TRBJ2-2
clone size: -
V gene: TRBV11-1

CDR3 protein: CASSYVQGGKYEQYF
CDR3 DNA: TGTGCCAGCAGTTACGTTCAGGGAGGGAAATACGAGCAGTACTTC
D gene: TRBD2
J gene: TRBJ2-7
clone size: once
V gene: TRBV6-6

CDR3 protein: CASRPIRDYQETQYF
CDR3 DNA: TGTGCCAGCAGACCAATCCGGGACTACCAAGAGACCCAGTACTTC
D gene: -
J gene: TRBJ2-5
clone size: -
V gene: TRBV6-5

CDR3 protein: CASSLGYGTGSTEAFF
CDR3 DNA: TGTGCCAGCAGCTTAGGATACGGGACAGGGAGCACTGAAGCTTTCTTT
D gene: TRBD1
J gene: TRBJ1-1
clone size: -
V gene: TRBV7-2

CDR3 protein: CASSVEGWSGNTIYF
CDR3 DNA: TGTGCCAGCAGCGTAGAGGGGTGGTCTGGAAACACCATATATTTT
D gene: -
J gene: TRBJ1-3
clone size: -
V gene: TRBV9

CDR3 protein: CASSKPGGGTDTQYF
CDR3 DNA: TGTGCCAGCAGTAAACCAGGCGGGGGCACAGATACGCAGTATTTT
D gene: -
J gene: TRBJ2-3
clone size: -
V gene: TRBV6-5